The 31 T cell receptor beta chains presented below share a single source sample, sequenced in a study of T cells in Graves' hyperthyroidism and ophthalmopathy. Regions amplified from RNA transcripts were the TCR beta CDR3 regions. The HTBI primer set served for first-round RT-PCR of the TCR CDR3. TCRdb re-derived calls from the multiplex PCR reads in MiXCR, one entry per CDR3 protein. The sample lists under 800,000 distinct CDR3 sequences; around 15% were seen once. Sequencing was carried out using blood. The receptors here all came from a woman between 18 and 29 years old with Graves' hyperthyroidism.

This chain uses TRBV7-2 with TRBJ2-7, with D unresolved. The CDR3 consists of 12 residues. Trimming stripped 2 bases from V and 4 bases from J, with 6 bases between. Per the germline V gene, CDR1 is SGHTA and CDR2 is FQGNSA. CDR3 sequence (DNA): TGTGCCAGCAGCTTAATAATGTACGAGCAGTACTTC. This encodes CASSLIMYEQYF.

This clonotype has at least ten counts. The CDR3 DNA reads TGTGCCAGCAGCTTAGGGGTGAGGAGCTCCTACGAGCAGTACTTC. As protein: CASSLGVRSSYEQYF. J is TRBJ2-7 and V is TRBV11-2, with D hard to call. V was shortened by 1 base and J by 0 bases, with 10 bases between the two germline ends. This CDR3 spans 15 amino acids. Germline CDR1 reads SGHAT; CDR2 reads FQNNGV.

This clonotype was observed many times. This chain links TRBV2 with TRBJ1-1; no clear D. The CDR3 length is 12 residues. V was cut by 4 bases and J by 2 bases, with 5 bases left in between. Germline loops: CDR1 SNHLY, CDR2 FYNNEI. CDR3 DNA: TGTGCCAGCAGTGCCTCCAACACTGAAGCTTTCTTT. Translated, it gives CASSASNTEAFF.

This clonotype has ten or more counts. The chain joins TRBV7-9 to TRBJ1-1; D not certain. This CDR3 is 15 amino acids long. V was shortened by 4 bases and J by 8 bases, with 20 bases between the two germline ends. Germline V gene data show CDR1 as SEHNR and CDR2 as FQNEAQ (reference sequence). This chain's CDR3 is CASSSEKGKGSEAFF. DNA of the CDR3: TGTGCCAGCAGCTCCGAGAAGGGCAAGGGCTCCGAAGCTTTCTTT.

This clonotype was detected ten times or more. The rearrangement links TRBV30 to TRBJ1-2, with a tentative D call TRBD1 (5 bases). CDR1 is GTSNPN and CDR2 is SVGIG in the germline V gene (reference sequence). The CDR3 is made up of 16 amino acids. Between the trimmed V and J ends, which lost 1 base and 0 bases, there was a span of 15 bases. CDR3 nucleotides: TGTGCCTGGAGTGGATTCGGGGGTTCTTCTAACTATGGCTACACCTTC. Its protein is CAWSGFGGSSNYGYTF.

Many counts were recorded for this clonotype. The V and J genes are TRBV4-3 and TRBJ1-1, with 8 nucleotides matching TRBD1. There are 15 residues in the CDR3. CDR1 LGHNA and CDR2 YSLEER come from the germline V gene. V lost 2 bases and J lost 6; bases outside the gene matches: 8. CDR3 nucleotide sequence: TGCGCCAGCAGCCAATCTCGGACAGGGAATGCTGAAGCTTTCTTT. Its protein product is CASSQSRTGNAEAFF.

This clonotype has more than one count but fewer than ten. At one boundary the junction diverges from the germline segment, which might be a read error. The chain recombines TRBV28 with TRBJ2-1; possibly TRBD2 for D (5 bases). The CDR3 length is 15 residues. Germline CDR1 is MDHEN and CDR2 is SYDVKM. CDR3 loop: CASGFLRRSYNEQFF. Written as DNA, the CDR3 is TGTGCCAGCGGTTTCCTGCGGAGGAGCTACAATGAGCAGTTCTTC.

This chain's CDR3 is CASTKTGVGSYEQYF. In DNA, the CDR3 is TGTGCCAGCACCAAGACAGGGGTTGGCTCCTACGAGCAGTACTTC. The rearrangement joins TRBV2 to TRBJ2-7; 8 bases align to TRBD1. V shed 7 bases and J 0 bases; nucleotides not matched to a gene: 8. The germline CDR1 and CDR2 sequences are SNHLY and FYNNEI. The CDR3 sequence is 15 residues long.

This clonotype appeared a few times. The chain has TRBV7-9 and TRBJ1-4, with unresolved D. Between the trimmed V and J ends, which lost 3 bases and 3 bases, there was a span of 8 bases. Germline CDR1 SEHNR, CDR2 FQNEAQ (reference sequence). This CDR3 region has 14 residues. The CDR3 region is CASSFGTSNEKLFF. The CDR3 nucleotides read TGTGCCAGCAGCTTTGGAACGTCTAATGAAAAACTGTTTTTT.

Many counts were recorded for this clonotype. This CDR3 reads CASSPGRPNTGELFF. The CDR3, as DNA: TGTGCCAGCAGCCCGGGACGGCCGAACACCGGGGAGCTGTTTTTT. This chain connects TRBV11-3 to TRBJ2-2; perhaps D is TRBD1 or TRBD2 (5 bases each). The germline V and J ends were trimmed by 5 bases and 0 bases, with 10 bases remaining between them. The CDR3 consists of 15 residues. The V gene's germline CDR1 is SGHNT and CDR2 YENEEA.

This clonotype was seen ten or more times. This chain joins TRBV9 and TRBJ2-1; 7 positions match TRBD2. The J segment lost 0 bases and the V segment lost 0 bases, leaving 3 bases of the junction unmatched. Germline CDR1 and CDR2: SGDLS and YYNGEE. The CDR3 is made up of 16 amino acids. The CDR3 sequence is CASSVGGGVSYNEQFF. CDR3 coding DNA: TGTGCCAGCAGCGTAGGGGGGGGGGTCTCCTACAATGAGCAGTTCTTC.

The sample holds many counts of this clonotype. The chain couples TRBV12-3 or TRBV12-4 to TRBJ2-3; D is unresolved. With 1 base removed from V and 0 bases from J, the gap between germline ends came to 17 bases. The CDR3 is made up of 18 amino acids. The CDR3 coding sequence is TGTGCCAGCAGTTTAGGTCAGCCACCCCTTTCTAGCACAGATACGCAGTATTTT. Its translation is CASSLGQPPLSSTDTQYF.

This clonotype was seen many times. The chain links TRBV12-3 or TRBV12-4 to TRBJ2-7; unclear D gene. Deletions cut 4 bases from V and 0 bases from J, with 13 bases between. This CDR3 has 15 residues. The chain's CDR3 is CASSYFAEGSYEQYF. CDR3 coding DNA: TGTGCCAGCAGTTATTTCGCGGAAGGCTCCTACGAGCAGTACTTC.

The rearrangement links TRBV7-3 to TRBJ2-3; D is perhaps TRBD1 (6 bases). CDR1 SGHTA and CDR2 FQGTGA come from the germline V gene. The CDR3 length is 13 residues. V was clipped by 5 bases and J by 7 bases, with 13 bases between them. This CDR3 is CASSARQDNTQYF. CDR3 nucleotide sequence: TGTGCCAGCAGCGCCCGACAGGACAATACGCAGTATTTT.

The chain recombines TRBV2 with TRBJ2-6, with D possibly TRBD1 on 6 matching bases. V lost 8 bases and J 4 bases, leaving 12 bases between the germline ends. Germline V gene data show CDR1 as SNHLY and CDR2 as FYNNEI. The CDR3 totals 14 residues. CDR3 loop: CASVRGAGANVLTF. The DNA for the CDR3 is TGTGCCAGCGTCAGGGGAGCAGGGGCCAACGTCCTGACTTTC. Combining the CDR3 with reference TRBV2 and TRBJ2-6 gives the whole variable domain EPEVTQTPSHQVTQMGQEVILRCVPISNHLYFYWYRQILGQKVEFLVSFYNNEISEKSEIFDDQFSVERPDGSNFTLKIRSTKLEDSAMYFCASVRGAGANVLTFGAGSRLTVL.

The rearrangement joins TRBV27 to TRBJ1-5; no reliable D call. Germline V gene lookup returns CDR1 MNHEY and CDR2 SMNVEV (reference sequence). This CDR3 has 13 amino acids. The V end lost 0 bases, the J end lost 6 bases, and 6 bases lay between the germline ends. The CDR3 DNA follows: TGTGCCAGCAGTTTATCGACCCTTCAGCCCCAGCATTTT. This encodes CASSLSTLQPQHF.

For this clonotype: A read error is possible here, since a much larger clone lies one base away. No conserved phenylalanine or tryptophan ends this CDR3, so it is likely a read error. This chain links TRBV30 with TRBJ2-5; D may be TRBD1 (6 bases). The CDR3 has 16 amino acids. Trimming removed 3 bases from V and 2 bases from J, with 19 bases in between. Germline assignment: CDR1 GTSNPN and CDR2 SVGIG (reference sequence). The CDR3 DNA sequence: TGTGCCTGGAGGTCCGTCTTTCAGGGGAAGCAAGAGACCCAGTACCTC. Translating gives CAWRSVFQGKQETQYL.

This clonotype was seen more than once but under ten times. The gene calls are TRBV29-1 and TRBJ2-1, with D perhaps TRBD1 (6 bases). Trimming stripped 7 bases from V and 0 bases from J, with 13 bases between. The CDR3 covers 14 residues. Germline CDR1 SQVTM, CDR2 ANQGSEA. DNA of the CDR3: TGCAGCGCCCGGGACACCCGCTCCTACAATGAGCAGTTCTTC. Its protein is CSARDTRSYNEQFF.

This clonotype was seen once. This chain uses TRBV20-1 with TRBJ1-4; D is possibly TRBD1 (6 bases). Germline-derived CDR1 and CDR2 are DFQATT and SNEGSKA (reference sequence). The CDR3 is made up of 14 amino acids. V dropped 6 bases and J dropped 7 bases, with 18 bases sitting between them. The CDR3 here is CSARVGGRGEKLFF. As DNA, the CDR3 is TGCAGTGCCCGAGTGGGGGGGCGCGGTGAAAAACTGTTTTTT.

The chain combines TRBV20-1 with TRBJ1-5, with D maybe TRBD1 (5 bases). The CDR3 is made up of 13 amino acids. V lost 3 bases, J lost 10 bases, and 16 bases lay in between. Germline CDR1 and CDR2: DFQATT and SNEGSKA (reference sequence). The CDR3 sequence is CSARVGGTVPQHF. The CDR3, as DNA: TGCAGTGCTAGGGTTGGGGGTACCGTACCCCAGCATTTT.

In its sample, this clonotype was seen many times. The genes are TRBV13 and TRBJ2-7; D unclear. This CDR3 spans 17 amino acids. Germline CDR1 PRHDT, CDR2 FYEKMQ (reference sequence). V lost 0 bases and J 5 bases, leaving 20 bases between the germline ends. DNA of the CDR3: TGTGCCAGCAGCTTAGGCCTAATACCAGGAAGAGGCCACGAGCAGTACTTC. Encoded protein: CASSLGLIPGRGHEQYF.

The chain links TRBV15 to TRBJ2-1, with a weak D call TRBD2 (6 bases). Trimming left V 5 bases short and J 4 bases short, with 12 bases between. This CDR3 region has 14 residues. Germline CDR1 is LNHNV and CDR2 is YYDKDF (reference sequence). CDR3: CATSRTNLYNEQFF. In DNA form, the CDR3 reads TGTGCCACCAGCCGGACTAATCTTTACAATGAGCAGTTCTTC. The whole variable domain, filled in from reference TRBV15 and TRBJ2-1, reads DAMVIQNPRYQVTQFGKPVTLSCSQTLNHNVMYWYQQKSSQAPKLLFHYYDKDFNNEADTPDNFQSRRPNTSFCFLDIRSPGLGDTAMYLCATSRTNLYNEQFFGPGTRLTVL.

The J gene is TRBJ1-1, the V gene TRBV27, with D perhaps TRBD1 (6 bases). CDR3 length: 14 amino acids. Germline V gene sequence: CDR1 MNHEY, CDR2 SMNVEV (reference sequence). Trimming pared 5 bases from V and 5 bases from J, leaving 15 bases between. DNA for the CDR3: TGTGCCAGCAGTCCCCCGGGACATGGTACTGAAGCTTTCTTT. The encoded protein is CASSPPGHGTEAFF.

CDR3 sequence (DNA): TGTGCCAGCAGTGCCGGACCTGGCACAGATACGCAGTATTTT. Its protein is CASSAGPGTDTQYF. V and J are TRBV6-4 and TRBJ2-3; no firm D call. This CDR3 has 14 amino acids. V gave up 4 bases and J gave up 1 base, with 9 bases separating them. Germline CDR1 and CDR2: MRHNA and SNTAGT.

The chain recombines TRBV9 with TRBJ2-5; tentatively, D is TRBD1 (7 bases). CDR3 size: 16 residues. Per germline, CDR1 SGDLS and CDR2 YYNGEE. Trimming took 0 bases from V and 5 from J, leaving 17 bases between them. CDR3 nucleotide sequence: TGTGCCAGCAGCGTAGCTGGAGGGGGCAAAGGGGAGACCCAGTACTTC. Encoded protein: CASSVAGGGKGETQYF.

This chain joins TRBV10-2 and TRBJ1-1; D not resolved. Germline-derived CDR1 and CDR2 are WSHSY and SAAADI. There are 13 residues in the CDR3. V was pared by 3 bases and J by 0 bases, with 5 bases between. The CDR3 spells CASSDKVNTEAFF. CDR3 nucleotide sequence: TGCGCCAGCAGTGACAAGGTGAACACTGAAGCTTTCTTT.

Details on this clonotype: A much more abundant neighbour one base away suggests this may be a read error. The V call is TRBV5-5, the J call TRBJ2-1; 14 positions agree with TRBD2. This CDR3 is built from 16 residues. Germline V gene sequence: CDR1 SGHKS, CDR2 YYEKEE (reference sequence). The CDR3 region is CASFGLAGGQYNGQFF. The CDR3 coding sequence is TGTGCCAGCTTCGGACTAGCGGGAGGACAATACAATGGGCAGTTCTTC.

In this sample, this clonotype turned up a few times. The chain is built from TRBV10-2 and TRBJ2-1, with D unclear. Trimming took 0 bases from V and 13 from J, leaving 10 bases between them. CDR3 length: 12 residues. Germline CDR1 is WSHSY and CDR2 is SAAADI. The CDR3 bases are TGCGCCAGCAGTGAGTCGAGCGTATCCCAGTTCTTC. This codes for CASSESSVSQFF.

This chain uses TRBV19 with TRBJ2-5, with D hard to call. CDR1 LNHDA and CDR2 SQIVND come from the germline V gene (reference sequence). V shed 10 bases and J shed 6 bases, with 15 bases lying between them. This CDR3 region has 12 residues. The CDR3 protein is CATNQVGKTQYF. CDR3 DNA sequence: TGTGCCACCAACCAGGTGGGGAAGACCCAGTACTTC.

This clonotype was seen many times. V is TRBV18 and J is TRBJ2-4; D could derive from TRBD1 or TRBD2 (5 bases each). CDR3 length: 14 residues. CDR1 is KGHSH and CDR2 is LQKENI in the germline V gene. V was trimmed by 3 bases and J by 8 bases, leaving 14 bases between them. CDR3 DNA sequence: TGTGCCAGCTCACCTTCCGGGGCAGGGTACATTCAGTACTTC. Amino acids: CASSPSGAGYIQYF.

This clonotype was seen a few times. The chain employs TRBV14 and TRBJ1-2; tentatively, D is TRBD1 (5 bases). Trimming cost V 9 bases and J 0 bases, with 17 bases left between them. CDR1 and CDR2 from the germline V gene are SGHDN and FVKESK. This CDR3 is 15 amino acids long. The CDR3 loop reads CASKRDAGANYGYTF. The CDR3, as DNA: TGTGCCAGTAAAAGGGACGCAGGAGCTAACTATGGCTACACCTTC.